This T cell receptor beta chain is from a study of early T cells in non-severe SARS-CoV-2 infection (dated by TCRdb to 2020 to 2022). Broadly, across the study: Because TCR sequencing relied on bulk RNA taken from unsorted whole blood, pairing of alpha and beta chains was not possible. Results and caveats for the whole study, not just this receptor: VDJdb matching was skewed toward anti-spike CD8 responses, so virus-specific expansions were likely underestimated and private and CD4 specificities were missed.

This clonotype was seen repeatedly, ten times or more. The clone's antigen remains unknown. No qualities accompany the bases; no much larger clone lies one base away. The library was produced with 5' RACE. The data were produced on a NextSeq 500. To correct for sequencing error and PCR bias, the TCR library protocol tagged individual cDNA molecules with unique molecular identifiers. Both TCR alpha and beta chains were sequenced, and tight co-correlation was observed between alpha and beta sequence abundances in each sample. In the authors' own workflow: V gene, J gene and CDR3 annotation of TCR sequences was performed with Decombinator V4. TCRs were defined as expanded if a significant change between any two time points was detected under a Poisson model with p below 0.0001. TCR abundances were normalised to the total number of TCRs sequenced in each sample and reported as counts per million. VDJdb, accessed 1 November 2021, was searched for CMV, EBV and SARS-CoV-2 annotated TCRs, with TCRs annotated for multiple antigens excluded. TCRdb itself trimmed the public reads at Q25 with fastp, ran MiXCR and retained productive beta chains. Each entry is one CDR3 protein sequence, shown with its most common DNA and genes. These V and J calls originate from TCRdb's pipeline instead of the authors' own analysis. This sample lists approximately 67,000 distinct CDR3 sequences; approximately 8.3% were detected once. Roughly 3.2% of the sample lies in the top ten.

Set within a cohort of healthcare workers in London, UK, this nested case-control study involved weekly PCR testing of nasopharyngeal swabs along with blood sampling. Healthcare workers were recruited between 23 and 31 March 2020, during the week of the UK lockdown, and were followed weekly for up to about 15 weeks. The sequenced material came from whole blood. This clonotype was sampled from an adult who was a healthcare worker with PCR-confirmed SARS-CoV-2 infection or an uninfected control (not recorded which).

The nucleotides are TGTGCCAGCAGCCAACGTGGGACAGGGATACGCGATCGCGATGGCTACACCTTC. It codes for CASSQRGTGIRDRDGYTF. The chain is assembled from TRBV14 and TRBJ1-2, with TRBD1 matching 9 junction bases. Via the germline V gene, CDR1 is SGHDN and CDR2 FVKESK. V has 2 bases trimmed and J has 6 bases trimmed; junction bases matching no gene number 16. The CDR3 goes from the cysteine to the phenylalanine over 18 residues. The retained sequence is limited to the CDR3, 54 bases, with the frame set at the first base.